This TCR beta chain was captured in a study of blood T cell repertoires in COVID-19. Study background: Collection of acute and convalescent COVID-19 samples took place in the United States, Italy and Spain. The analysed material was cDNA or gDNA that came from T cells, B-cell-depleted T cells, or PBMCs.

Libraries were prepared by immunoSEQ multiplex PCR; TCRdb keeps only in-frame clonotypes and omits some of them. The data show 130,000 to 150,000 clones, around four fifths seen once. The V segment lost 4 bases and the J segment 3 bases; nucleotides outside the gene matches: 8. This CDR3 contains 16 residues. Germline values: CDR1 SGHNT, CDR2 YYREEE (reference sequence). The origin of this receptor is a human donor in a cohort sampled during active COVID-19. The sequencing sample was made of peripheral blood. This chain uses TRBV5-4 with TRBJ2-2; 8 nucleotides match TRBD1. The CDR3 sequence is CASSNHDRGYTGELFF. In DNA, the CDR3 is TGTGCCAGCAGCAACCATGACAGGGGATACACCGGGGAGCTGTTTTTT.